The 9 T cell receptor beta chains listed next were all sequenced from one sample in a study of shared clonotypes between healthy human individuals. Using immunoSEQ multiplex PCR, the repertoire was profiled, and TCRdb retains in-frame clones only, with some absent. The sample holds 1,500,000 or so clones, around 97% seen once. Sequenced: naive CD4+ T cells sorted from blood. As to subset: CD45RA+ positively selected. The source is a man aged 25-45 years in good health.

The chain carries TRBV28 and TRBJ1-2, with TRBD1 matching 9 bases. The ends lost 5 bases at V and 3 bases at J; junction bases unmatched: 4. Per germline, CDR1 MDHEN and CDR2 SYDVKM. CDR3 length: 14 amino acids. CDR3 protein: CASSQGQGYYGYTF. Written as DNA, the CDR3 is TGTGCCAGCAGTCAGGGACAGGGTTACTATGGCTACACCTTC.

The CDR3 here is CASSPFGPGETQYF. The CDR3 region has the DNA TGTGCCAGCAGTCCCTTTGGGCCCGGCGAGACCCAGTACTTC. V gene TRBV9 combines with J gene TRBJ2-5, with no clear D. Germline loops: CDR1 SGDLS, CDR2 YYNGEE. Deletions cut 5 bases from V and 5 bases from J, with 16 bases between. This CDR3 contains 14 residues.

The V gene is TRBV30, the J gene TRBJ1-2, with TRBD1 as a possible D gene (5 bases). This CDR3 has 13 amino acids. V gave up 3 bases and J gave up 8 bases, with 16 bases separating them. Germline V gives CDR1 GTSNPN, CDR2 SVGIG (reference sequence). The CDR3 loop reads CAWRVGGTGGYTF. Written as DNA, the CDR3 is TGTGCCTGGAGGGTCGGGGGAACGGGCGGCTACACCTTC. Drawing the rest from reference TRBV30 and TRBJ1-2, the complete variable domain is SQTIHQWPATLVQPVGSPLSLECTVEGTSNPNLYWYRQAAGRGLQLLFYSVGIGQISSEVPQNLSASRPQDRQFILSSKKLLLSDSGFYLCAWRVGGTGGYTFGSGTRLTVV.

The rearrangement joins TRBV10-1 to TRBJ1-1; D unclear. CDR1 is WNHNN, CDR2 SYGVQD, per germline (reference sequence). Trimming took 2 bases from V and 1 from J, leaving 8 bases between them. The CDR3 sequence is 14 residues long. CDR3 residues: CASSEIGRNTEAFF. Here the CDR3 DNA reads TGCGCCAGCAGTGAGATCGGCCGGAACACTGAAGCTTTCTTT.

The V gene is TRBV19, the J gene TRBJ1-2; TRBD1 is a possible D gene (6 bases). Deletions cut 2 bases from V and 4 bases from J, with 17 bases between. CDR3 size: 16 residues. In germline, CDR1 is LNHDA, CDR2 SQIVND (reference sequence). The chain's CDR3 is CASSISPRTAIYGYTF. The CDR3 DNA is TGTGCCAGTAGTATAAGTCCCCGGACAGCAATCTATGGCTACACCTTC. The full variable domain, with the rest looked up from reference TRBV19 and TRBJ1-2, is DGGITQSPKYLFRKEGQNVTLSCEQNLNHDAMYWYRQDPGQGLRLIYYSQIVNDFQKGDIAEGYSVSREKKESFPLTVTSAQKNPTAFYLCASSISPRTAIYGYTFGSGTRLTVV.

CDR3 sequence reads: CASSWTGTNNQPQHF. The CDR3, as DNA: TGTGCCAGCAGCTGGACAGGGACCAACAATCAGCCCCAGCATTTT. This chain joins TRBV5-6 and TRBJ1-5; 8 bases align to TRBD1. Trimming cost V 3 bases and J 3 bases; bases outside gene matches: 5. Germline CDR1 SGHDT, CDR2 YYEEEE. The CDR3 extends over 15 amino acids.

The J gene is TRBJ1-2, the V gene TRBV28, with D perhaps matching TRBD1 (5 bases). The CDR3 totals 14 residues. CDR1 MDHEN and CDR2 SYDVKM come from the germline V gene. Trimming removed 4 bases from V and 9 bases from J, with 18 bases in between. The CDR3 bases are TGTGCCAGCAGTTCCCACAATTCAGGGTTAAGCTACACCTTC. Protein sequence: CASSSHNSGLSYTF.

This CDR3 reads CASSRGQASNQPQHF. CDR3 DNA: TGTGCCAGCAGCCGTGGACAGGCCAGCAATCAGCCCCAGCATTTT. The rearrangement uses TRBV28 and TRBJ1-5; 7 bases match TRBD1. The V and J ends lost 6 bases and 1 base, in that order; junction bases with no gene match: 6. CDR3 length: 15 residues. Germline V gene sequence: CDR1 MDHEN, CDR2 SYDVKM.

Concerning this clone: Distinct nucleotide sequences in the sample also encode this CDR3. The CDR3 is CASSFGTGLDEQYF. The CDR3 bases are TGCGCCAGCAGCTTTGGGACAGGGCTCGACGAGCAGTACTTC. The chain recombines TRBV5-1 with TRBJ2-7; 9 bases are shared with TRBD1. Germline V gene data show CDR1 as SGHRS and CDR2 as YFSETQ. The trim removed 2 bases at V and 5 bases at J, leaving 5 bases unmatched. The CDR3 is made up of 14 amino acids.